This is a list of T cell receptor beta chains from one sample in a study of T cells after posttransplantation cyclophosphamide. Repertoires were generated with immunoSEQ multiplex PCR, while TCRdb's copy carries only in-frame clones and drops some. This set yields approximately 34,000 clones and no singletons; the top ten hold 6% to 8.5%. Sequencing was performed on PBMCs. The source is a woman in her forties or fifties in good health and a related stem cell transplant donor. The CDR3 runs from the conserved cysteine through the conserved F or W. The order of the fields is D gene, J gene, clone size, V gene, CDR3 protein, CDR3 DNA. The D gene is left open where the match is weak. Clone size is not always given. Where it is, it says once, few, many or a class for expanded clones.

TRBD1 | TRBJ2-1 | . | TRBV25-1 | CASSLTGDSYNEQFF | TGTGCCAGCAGCCTGACAGGGGACTCCTACAATGAGCAGTTCTTC
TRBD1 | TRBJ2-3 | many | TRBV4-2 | CASLGGATDTQYF | TGTGCCAGCCTAGGGGGCGCAACAGATACGCAGTATTTT
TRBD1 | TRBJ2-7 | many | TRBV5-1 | CASSPRTGTFSYEQYF | TGCGCCAGCAGCCCGCGGACAGGGACGTTTTCCTACGAGCAGTACTTC
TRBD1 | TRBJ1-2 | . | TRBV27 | CASSSDRELYYGYTF | TGTGCCAGCAGTTCGGACAGGGAGCTATACTATGGCTACACCTTC
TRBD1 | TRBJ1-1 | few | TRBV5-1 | CASSLEGQGGGTEAFF | TGCGCCAGCAGCTTGGAGGGACAGGGGGGGGGCACTGAAGCTTTCTTT
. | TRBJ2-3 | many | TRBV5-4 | CASSLSRVTDTQYF | TGTGCCAGCAGCTTGTCGAGGGTAACAGATACGCAGTATTTT
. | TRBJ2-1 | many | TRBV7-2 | CASSYGAEFGEQFF | TGTGCCAGCAGCTACGGAGCGGAGTTTGGTGAGCAGTTCTTC
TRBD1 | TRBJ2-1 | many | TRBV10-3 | CAISDSGQGYNEQFF | TGTGCCATCAGTGATTCGGGACAGGGATACAATGAGCAGTTCTTC
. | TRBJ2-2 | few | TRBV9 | CASSVGGSVGELFF | TGTGCCAGCAGCGTAGGAGGTTCAGTCGGGGAGCTGTTTTTT
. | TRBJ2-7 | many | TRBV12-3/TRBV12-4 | CASSLQFTGRNSYEQYF | TGTGCCAGCAGTTTACAATTTACAGGGAGGAACTCCTACGAGCAGTACTTC
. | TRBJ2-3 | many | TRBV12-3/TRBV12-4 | CASSIMTSDTQYF | TGTGCCAGCAGTATCATGACTAGTGACACGCAGTATTTT
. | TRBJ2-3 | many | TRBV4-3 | CASSLDRTGWVDTQYF | TGCGCCAGCAGCCTTGACAGGACCGGGTGGGTGGATACGCAGTATTTT
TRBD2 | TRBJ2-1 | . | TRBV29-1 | CSVELTTGTSGRGEQFF | TGCAGCGTTGAGCTGACTACCGGGACTAGCGGCCGAGGGGAGCAGTTCTTC
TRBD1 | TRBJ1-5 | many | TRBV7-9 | CASSLGYQGELSNQPQHF | TGTGCCAGCAGCTTAGGATACCAGGGGGAGCTGAGCAATCAGCCCCAGCATTTT
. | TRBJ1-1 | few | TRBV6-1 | CASSRQAPGTEAFF | TGTGCCAGCAGCAGACAGGCCCCAGGGACTGAAGCTTTCTTT
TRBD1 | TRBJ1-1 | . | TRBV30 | CACQEGAYTEAFF | TGTGCCTGCCAGGAGGGGGCGTACACTGAAGCTTTCTTT
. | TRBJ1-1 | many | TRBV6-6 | CASSYGSGIAEAFF | TGTGCCAGCAGTTACGGGTCAGGGATCGCTGAAGCTTTCTTT
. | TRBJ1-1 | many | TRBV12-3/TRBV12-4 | CASSLARAGTEAFF | TGTGCCAGCAGTTTAGCCAGGGCTGGCACTGAAGCTTTCTTT
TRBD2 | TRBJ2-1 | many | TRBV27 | CASSPPGLAGFLYGNEQFF | TGTGCCAGCAGTCCACCGGGACTAGCGGGATTTCTCTACGGGAATGAGCAGTTCTTC
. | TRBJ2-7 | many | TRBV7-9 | CASSLSVASTYEQYF | TGTGCCAGCAGCTTAAGTGTTGCTAGTACCTACGAGCAGTACTTC
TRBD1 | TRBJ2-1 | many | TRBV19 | CASSRQGHNNEQFF | TGTGCCAGTAGTCGACAGGGGCACAACAATGAGCAGTTCTTC
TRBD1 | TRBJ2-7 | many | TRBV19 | CASTPGTGAYEQYF | TGTGCCAGTACACCAGGGACAGGGGCCTACGAGCAGTACTTC
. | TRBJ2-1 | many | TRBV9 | CASSVRSISNEQFF | TGTGCCAGCAGCGTAAGGTCCATCTCCAATGAGCAGTTCTTC
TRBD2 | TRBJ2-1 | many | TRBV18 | CASSPPVLAGAYNEQFF | TGTGCCAGCTCACCACCGGTGCTAGCGGGAGCCTACAATGAGCAGTTCTTC
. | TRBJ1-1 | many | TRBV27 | CASLGNRPGIEAFF | TGTGCCAGCCTCGGCAACAGGCCTGGTATTGAAGCTTTCTTT
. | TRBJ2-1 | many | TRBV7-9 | CASSLGGTDEQFF | TGTGCCAGCAGCTTGGGAGGGACAGACGAGCAGTTCTTC
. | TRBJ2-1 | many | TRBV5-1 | CASSLQSRHEQFF | TGCGCCAGCAGCTTGCAATCGAGGCATGAGCAGTTCTTC
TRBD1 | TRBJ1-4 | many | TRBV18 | CASSQPRDRVWTNEKLFF | TGTGCCAGCTCACAGCCCCGCGACAGGGTCTGGACTAATGAAAAACTGTTTTTT
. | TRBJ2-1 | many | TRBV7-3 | CASSLNPGRGSYNEQFF | TGTGCCAGCAGCTTAAACCCGGGGCGGGGCTCCTACAATGAGCAGTTCTTC
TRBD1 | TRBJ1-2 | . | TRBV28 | CASSAPGGDRGYGYTF | TGTGCCAGCAGCGCACCCGGGGGGGACAGGGGCTATGGCTACACCTTC
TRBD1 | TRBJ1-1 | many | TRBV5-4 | CASSLVQGSAEAFF | TGTGCCAGCAGCTTGGTACAGGGGAGCGCTGAAGCTTTCTTT
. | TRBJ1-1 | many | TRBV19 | CASSIDLNMVNEAFF | TGTGCCAGTAGTATAGACCTCAACATGGTCAATGAAGCTTTCTTT
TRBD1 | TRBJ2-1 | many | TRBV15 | CATSRGSGQGDNEQFF | TGTGCCACCAGCAGAGGTTCGGGACAGGGGGACAATGAGCAGTTCTTC
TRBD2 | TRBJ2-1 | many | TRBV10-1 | CASSLAGAGYNEQFF | TGCGCCAGCAGCCTAGCGGGAGCAGGATACAATGAGCAGTTCTTC
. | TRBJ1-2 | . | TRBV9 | CASSVVESLPYGYTF | TGTGCCAGCAGCGTAGTAGAGTCTCTCCCCTATGGCTACACCTTC